This T cell receptor (beta chain) was identified during a study of long-term antiretroviral therapy in people with HIV. This CDR3 is 15 amino acids long. Germline V gives CDR1 ENHRY, CDR2 SYGVKD. V lost 7 bases and J lost 3; bases outside the gene matches: 8. It was version v3.0 of the immunoSEQ assay that was run at survey level. Sequencing was performed with immunoSEQ multiplex PCR; in TCRdb, only in-frame clones are kept and a portion is missing. The sample includes roughly 24,000 clones, about 84% of them seen just once. The material was unsorted PBMCs, obtained about 5 years after starting antiretroviral therapy. The source is a middle-aged man with HIV. The chain employs TRBV10-3 and TRBJ2-7; 11 bases match TRBD2. The CDR3 reads CAITGTSGVHYEQYF. The CDR3 DNA reads as TGTGCCATCACCGGGACTAGCGGAGTGCACTACGAGCAGTACTTC.